Shown below are 13 T cell receptor beta chains from a single sample sequenced in a study of control samples from healthy donors and cancer patients. Data came from immunoSEQ multiplex PCR; TCRdb stores just in-frame clones and leaves some out. This sample carries tens of thousands of clones, around 87% of them seen once, and the ten largest clones take around an eighth. Sequenced sample: PBMCs. These receptors originate from a man in his sixties with head and neck cancer.

In its sample, this clone ranks as medium-sized. The J gene is TRBJ2-2, the V gene TRBV7-9, with D perhaps matching TRBD1 (5 bases). Germline V gene data show CDR1 as SEHNR and CDR2 as FQNEAQ (reference sequence). Trimming pared 7 bases from V and 5 bases from J, leaving 14 bases between. The CDR3 length is 14 residues. CDR3: CASKQQGSTGELFF. CDR3 in DNA: TGTGCCAGCAAACAGCAGGGTTCAACCGGGGAGCTGTTTTTT.

This chain connects TRBV18 to TRBJ2-7; TRBD2 aligns across 7 bases. The CDR3 extends over 14 amino acids. The trim removed 3 bases at V and 6 bases at J, leaving 8 bases unmatched. Germline lookup yields CDR1 KGHSH and CDR2 LQKENI. CDR3 coding DNA: TGTGCCAGCTCACCTGCAGCGGGGCCTGGCGAGCAGTACTTC. This codes for CASSPAAGPGEQYF.

This clone was counted a few times. This chain connects TRBV4-2 to TRBJ1-5; 10 bases line up with TRBD1. Germline V gene sequence: CDR1 LGHNA, CDR2 YNFKEQ. The ends lost 8 bases at V and 3 bases at J; junction bases unmatched: 7. The CDR3 loop spans 15 amino acids. The CDR3 region is CASCAGTGDNQPQHF. CDR3 coding DNA: TGTGCCAGCTGTGCAGGGACAGGGGACAATCAGCCCCAGCATTTT.

The CDR3 coding sequence is TGTGCCATCAGTGAGAGCAGGGATCAGGGCACCGGGGAGCTGTTTTTT. This gives the protein CAISESRDQGTGELFF. The chain uses TRBV10-3 and TRBJ2-2, with D possibly TRBD1 on 5 matching bases. The CDR3 contains 16 residues. The germline CDR1 and CDR2 sequences are ENHRY and SYGVKD. The V gene lost 2 bases and the J gene lost 4 bases, with 14 bases spanning the gap.

This clone has just one count. V gene TRBV7-9 combines with J gene TRBJ2-3, with D perhaps matching TRBD1 or TRBD2 (6 bases each). Per germline, CDR1 SEHNR and CDR2 FQNEAQ (reference sequence). V was trimmed by 3 bases and J by 6 bases, leaving 19 bases between them. The CDR3 totals 16 residues. The CDR3 loop reads CASSLVIWGAGDTQYF. CDR3 bases: TGTGCCAGCAGCTTGGTCATTTGGGGGGCTGGGGATACGCAGTATTTT.

The rearrangement joins TRBV18 to TRBJ2-7, with D perhaps TRBD1 (6 bases). The V gene lost 3 bases and the J gene lost 2 bases, with 14 bases spanning the gap. This CDR3 is built from 15 residues. Germline assignment: CDR1 KGHSH and CDR2 LQKENI. The CDR3 nucleotides are TGTGCCAGCTCACCCGGGTCGGCAGGGGCCTACGAGCAGTACTTC. Translating it yields CASSPGSAGAYEQYF.

On this clone itself: The sample carries other DNA sequences with the same CDR3. This chain joins TRBV15 and TRBJ2-7; D is unresolved. This CDR3 has 13 residues. Trimming cost V 0 bases and J 1 base, with 4 bases left between them. CDR1 is LNHNV, CDR2 YYDKDF, per germline (reference sequence). The CDR3 spells CATSRDQSYEQYF. In DNA form, the CDR3 reads TGTGCCACCAGCAGAGATCAATCCTACGAGCAGTACTTC.

This CDR3 reads CASSSQGGTNEKLFF. DNA for the CDR3: TGCGCCAGCAGCTCCCAGGGGGGTACTAATGAAAAACTGTTTTTT. V gene TRBV5-1 combines with J gene TRBJ1-4, with 7 bases aligning to TRBD1. V was clipped by 3 bases and J by 2 bases; unmatched bases: 4. Per germline, CDR1 SGHRS and CDR2 YFSETQ. The CDR3 length is 15 residues. Supplemented by reference TRBV5-1 and TRBJ1-4, the full variable domain reads KAGVTQTPRYLIKTRGQQVTLSCSPISGHRSVSWYQQTPGQGLQFLFEYFSETQRNKGNFPGRFSGRQFSNSRSEMNVSTLELGDSALYLCASSSQGGTNEKLFFGSGTQLSVL.

The chain has TRBV4-2 and TRBJ2-7; D not resolved. CDR1 LGHNA and CDR2 YNFKEQ come from the germline V gene. The CDR3 totals 16 residues. Trimming removed 0 bases at V and 3 bases at J, with 15 bases between. The CDR3 spells CASSQEKGDNLYEQYF. In DNA, the CDR3 is TGTGCCAGCAGCCAAGAGAAGGGTGACAACCTCTACGAGCAGTACTTC.

The rearrangement links TRBV3-1 (or the pseudogene TRBV3-2) to TRBJ2-7; D gene uncertain. This CDR3 contains 13 residues. Germline V lookup: CDR1 LGHDT, CDR2 YNNKEL (reference sequence). The V gene lost 2 bases and the J gene lost 0 bases, with 5 bases spanning the gap. CDR3 in DNA: TGTGCCAGCAGCCAACTCAGCTCCTACGAGCAGTACTTC. Protein: CASSQLSSYEQYF.

This sequence joins TRBV19 and TRBJ2-7; TRBD1 matches at 9 bases. This CDR3 comprises 14 residues. V was pared by 6 bases and J by 8 bases, with 11 bases of the junction left unmatched. Per the germline V gene, CDR1 is LNHDA and CDR2 is SQIVND (reference sequence). In DNA form, the CDR3 reads TGTGCCAGTAGCTCAACCGGGACAGGGTCTCAGCAGTACTTC. Amino acids: CASSSTGTGSQQYF.

The chain couples TRBV6-8 to TRBJ2-4; TRBD1 matches 8 bases. V gave up 7 bases and J gave up 7 bases; unmatched junction bases: 15. Germline V gene data show CDR1 as MNHGY and CDR2 as SAAAGT. The CDR3 is made up of 16 amino acids. CDR3 sequence reads: CASNGQGISYFNIQYF. The CDR3 region has the DNA TGTGCCAGCAATGGACAGGGAATTTCGTATTTTAACATTCAGTACTTC.

The chain links TRBV2 to TRBJ2-4; D may be TRBD1 (5 bases). In germline, CDR1 is SNHLY, CDR2 FYNNEI. This CDR3 contains 14 residues. Trimming removed 2 bases at V and 3 bases at J, with 8 bases between. The CDR3, as DNA: TGTGCCAGCAGTGAATTAGGGGACAAAAACATTCAGTACTTC. It encodes CASSELGDKNIQYF. The entire variable domain, with the rest obtained from reference TRBV2 and TRBJ2-4, is as follows: EPEVTQTPSHQVTQMGQEVILRCVPISNHLYFYWYRQILGQKVEFLVSFYNNEISEKSEIFDDQFSVERPDGSNFTLKIRSTKLEDSAMYFCASSELGDKNIQYFGAGTRLSVL.